This entry lists 13 T cell receptor beta chains sequenced from one sample in a study of T cells in lung cancer brain metastases. Data came from immunoSEQ multiplex PCR; TCRdb stores just in-frame clones and leaves some out. The data contain over 2,000 clones, less than 95% of them singletons. Sequenced sample: tumor tissue from the primary lung tumor. The source of these receptors is a man aged 70-80 years with non-small cell lung cancer.

V gene TRBV27 combines with J gene TRBJ2-5, with 10 bases matching TRBD1. The V gene end was trimmed by 8 bases and the J gene end by 4 bases; junction bases not matched to a gene: 7. CDR3 length: 14 residues. CDR1 and CDR2 from the germline V gene are MNHEY and SMNVEV (reference sequence). This CDR3 reads CASSLDRGTETQYF. In DNA, the CDR3 is TGTGCCAGCTCATTGGACAGGGGGACAGAGACCCAGTACTTC.

This sequence joins TRBV30 and TRBJ2-5; D uncertain. Germline values: CDR1 GTSNPN, CDR2 SVGIG (reference sequence). Trimming pared 2 bases from V and 5 bases from J, leaving 18 bases between. This CDR3 has 15 residues. The CDR3 here is CAWSKAASFQETQYF. DNA of the CDR3: TGTGCCTGGAGTAAAGCAGCGTCTTTTCAGGAGACCCAGTACTTC.

The J gene is TRBJ1-2, the V gene TRBV2; the D gene is possibly TRBD1 (6 bases). Trimming took off 5 bases at V and 5 bases at J, with 12 bases between the two ends. The CDR3 totals 13 residues. Germline CDR1 is SNHLY and CDR2 is FYNNEI. This CDR3 is CASSQQGRYGYTF. The CDR3 coding sequence is TGTGCCAGCAGTCAACAGGGTCGGTATGGCTACACCTTC.

The V call is TRBV5-6, the J call TRBJ1-1; D is uncertain. V was cut by 0 bases and J by 3 bases, with 12 bases left in between. CDR1 is SGHDT, CDR2 YYEEEE, per germline. This CDR3 is 15 amino acids long. The CDR3 protein is CASSLADPRDTEAFF. Written as DNA, the CDR3 is TGTGCCAGCAGCTTGGCCGACCCAAGGGACACTGAAGCTTTCTTT.

The chain links TRBV10-3 to TRBJ1-3, with D tentatively TRBD1 (6 bases). CDR1 and CDR2 from the germline V gene are ENHRY and SYGVKD. This CDR3 has 15 residues. CDR3 protein: CATVTGASSGNTIYF. The CDR3 bases are TGTGCGACCGTGACAGGCGCGAGCTCTGGAAACACCATATATTTT.

V and J are TRBV27 and TRBJ2-7, with TRBD2 matching over 8 bases. Trimming at V came to 2 bases and at J to 4 bases, leaving 10 bases not matched to a gene. Germline-derived CDR1 and CDR2 are MNHEY and SMNVEV (reference sequence). The CDR3 extends over 16 amino acids. CDR3 DNA: TGTGCCAGCAGTTTAAAATCGCACGGGGGGGCTTACGAGCAGTACTTC. Protein: CASSLKSHGGAYEQYF.

The gene calls are TRBV29-1 and TRBJ2-3, with TRBD1 matching 9 bases. The length of the CDR3 is 14 residues. V shed 5 bases and J 3 bases; nucleotides not matched to a gene: 6. Germline CDR1 and CDR2: SQVTM and ANQGSEA. CDR3 protein: CSVQTGGLTDTQYF. As DNA, the CDR3 is TGCAGCGTTCAGACAGGGGGGTTAACAGATACGCAGTATTTT.

V is TRBV7-9 and J is TRBJ2-4; 10 bases agree with TRBD1. Germline CDR1 and CDR2: SEHNR and FQNEAQ (reference sequence). J lost 6 bases, V lost 5 bases, and 7 bases had no gene match. The CDR3 has 15 residues. CDR3 bases: TGTGCCAGCAGCCTCGGACAGGGGGGAATAAACATTCAGTACTTC. Translation: CASSLGQGGINIQYF.

The chain recombines TRBV2 with TRBJ1-6; D is perhaps TRBD1 (5 bases). This CDR3 is 15 amino acids long. V shed 3 bases and J shed 10 bases, with 16 bases lying between them. Germline V gene sequence: CDR1 SNHLY, CDR2 FYNNEI. CDR3: CASSESFRGLSPLHF. In DNA, the CDR3 is TGTGCCAGCAGTGAGAGTTTTCGGGGCCTCTCACCCCTCCACTTT.

J is TRBJ2-5 and V is TRBV5-4; perhaps D is TRBD1 or TRBD2 (7 bases each). The germline CDR1 and CDR2 sequences are SGHNT and YYREEE (reference sequence). Trimming shortened V by 1 base and J by 5 bases, and 15 bases separated the two germline ends. This CDR3 is 15 amino acids long. The CDR3 DNA follows: TGTGCCAGCAGCTTGCAGGGGGGGCCTCGGGAGACCCAGTACTTC. Translation gives CASSLQGGPRETQYF.

The V gene is TRBV5-6, the J gene TRBJ2-4; D not certain. V gave up 4 bases and J gave up 3 bases, with 20 bases separating them. The CDR3 length is 17 residues. Germline CDR1 and CDR2: SGHDT and YYEEEE. CDR3 loop: CASSLSPAAFVKNIQYF. The CDR3 coding sequence is TGTGCCAGCAGCCTTTCCCCGGCAGCCTTCGTCAAAAACATTCAGTACTTC.

This clone has just one count. The chain combines TRBV4-2 with TRBJ2-5; D is unclear. The germline V and J ends were trimmed by 4 bases and 5 bases, with 17 bases remaining between them. The germline V gene has CDR1 LGHNA and CDR2 YNFKEQ. The CDR3 is 15 residues long. The CDR3: CASSPTDALRETQYF. The DNA for the CDR3 is TGTGCCAGCAGCCCCACCGACGCCCTGAGGGAGACCCAGTACTTC.

Concerning this clone itself: Its ends do not fully match the called genes, so a read error is possible. The chain is built from TRBV28 and TRBJ1-1; D gene uncertain. The germline gives CDR1 MDHEN, CDR2 SYDVKM. The CDR3 runs 12 residues. CDR3 sequence: CASGVGNSEAFF. The DNA of the CDR3 is TGTGCCAGCGGAGTGGGGAACTCTGAAGCTTTCTTT. The variable domain in full, completed from reference TRBV28 and TRBJ1-1, reads DVKVTQSSRYLVKRTGEKVFLECVQDMDHENMFWYRQDPGLGLRLIYFSYDVKMKEKGDIPEGYSVSREKKERFSLILESASTNQTSMYLCASGVGNSEAFFGQGTRLTVV.